This TCR beta chain was identified during a study of blood T cells in healthy people across ages. In regard to this clonotype: Its cognate antigen is unknown.

This CDR3 is 14 amino acids long. Trimming took off 3 bases at V and 8 bases at J, with 13 bases between the two ends. A second PCR, run for 7 to 11 cycles, used a sample-barcoded 5' primer plus a J-beta primer mix. From the 5' RACE reads, TCRdb called clonotypes with MiXCR, one entry per CDR3 protein. The sample has about 730,000 distinct CDR3 sequences, roughly 41% seen once; the top ten hold 20% to 25%. Study observations and caveats: There were more naive CD4+ cells and higher diversity in long-lived donors than in aged donors. Diversity of TCR beta per million T cells declined in a roughly linear way with age. Unknown CMV status may confound age-related changes in expanded clones.

The chain combines TRBV12-3 or TRBV12-4 with TRBJ2-2; maybe TRBD2 (6 bases). Sequencing input: blood. The clonotype originates from a woman aged 60-70 years in good health. The CDR3 DNA reads as TGTGCCAGCAGTTTCATCGGGGGAGCTGGGGAGCTGTTTTTT. This encodes CASSFIGGAGELFF.